The sequence of this T cell receptor (beta chain) was determined in a study of technical replicates of blood from several donors. CDR3 length equals 17 residues. The V gene's germline CDR1 is LGHNA and CDR2 YNFKEQ. V lost 0 bases, J lost 6 bases, and 12 bases stayed unmatched. The repertoire was sequenced with immunoSEQ multiplex PCR; TCRdb's copy has only in-frame clones and lacks some. The profile shows tens of thousands of clones, about 92% of them singletons. The specimen was T cells isolated from PBMCs. The V call is TRBV4-2, the J call TRBJ2-7; 9 nucleotides line up with TRBD2. The source of this sequence is a human donor in good health. CDR3 sequence: CASSQDMIAGGLGEQYF. CDR3 coding DNA: TGTGCCAGCAGCCAAGATATGATTGCGGGAGGGCTCGGCGAGCAGTACTTC.